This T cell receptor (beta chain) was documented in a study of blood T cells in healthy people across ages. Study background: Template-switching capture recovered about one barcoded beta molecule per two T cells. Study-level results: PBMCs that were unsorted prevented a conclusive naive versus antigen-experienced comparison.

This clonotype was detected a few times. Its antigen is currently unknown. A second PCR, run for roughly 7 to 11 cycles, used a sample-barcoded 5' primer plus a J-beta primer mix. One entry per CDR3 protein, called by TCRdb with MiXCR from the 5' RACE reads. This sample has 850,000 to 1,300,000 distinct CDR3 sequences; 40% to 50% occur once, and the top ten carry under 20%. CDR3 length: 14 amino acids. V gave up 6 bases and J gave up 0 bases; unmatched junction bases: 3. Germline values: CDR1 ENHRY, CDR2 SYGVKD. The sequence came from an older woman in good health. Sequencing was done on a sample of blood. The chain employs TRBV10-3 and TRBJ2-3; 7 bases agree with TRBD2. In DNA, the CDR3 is TGTGCCATCAGGCCTAGCGGTAGCACAGATACGCAGTATTTT. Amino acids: CAIRPSGSTDTQYF.